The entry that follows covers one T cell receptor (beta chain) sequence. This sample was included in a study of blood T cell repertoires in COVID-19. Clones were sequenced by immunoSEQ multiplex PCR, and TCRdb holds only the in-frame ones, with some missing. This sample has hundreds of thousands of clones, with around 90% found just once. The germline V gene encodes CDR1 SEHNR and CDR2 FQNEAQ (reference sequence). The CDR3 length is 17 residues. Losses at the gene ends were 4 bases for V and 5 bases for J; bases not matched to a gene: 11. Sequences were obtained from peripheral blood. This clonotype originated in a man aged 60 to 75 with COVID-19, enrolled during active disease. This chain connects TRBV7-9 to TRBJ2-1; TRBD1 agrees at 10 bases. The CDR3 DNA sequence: TGTGCCAGCAGCTGGCCAGAGACAGGGGGCAAAGACAATGAGCAGTTCTTC. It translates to CASSWPETGGKDNEQFF.